A selection of T cell receptor beta chains follows, all from one sample in a study of human T cells and chemical hapten exposure. Each CDR3 protein gets one entry after TCRdb re-called the RACE reads with MiXCR. The sample consists of approximately 92,000 distinct CDR3 sequences, around 10% of them appearing once. This sample comprised whole blood, obtained in connection with sensitization to the hapten diphenylcyclopropenone (DPC). Every receptor here comes from a woman in her thirties or forties with alopecia areata. Some clones in this sample may be carry-over from other donors' samples. CDR3s include the opening cysteine and the closing phenylalanine or tryptophan. D genes are given only for firm matches. Clone size, where shown, is once, few, many, or a class for clones that have expanded.

length	size	V	J	D	DNA	CDR3
12	few	TRBV29-1	TRBJ1-2	TRBD1	TGCAGCGTTGAGGACAGGGAAGCAGGCTACACCTTC	CSVEDREAGYTF
12	.	TRBV2	TRBJ2-1	TRBD2	TGTGCCAGCAGTGGGACTGGGGGGGGAGAGTTCTTC	CASSGTGGGEFF
15	.	TRBV7-2	TRBJ2-7	.	TGTGCCAGCAGCCCAACAGGGGCTAGCGGATACGAGCAGTACTTC	CASSPTGASGYEQYF
13	many	TRBV7-2	TRBJ1-1	.	TGTGCCAGCAGCTTTCGAGGGAACACTGAAGCTTTCTTT	CASSFRGNTEAFF
15	many	TRBV24-1	TRBJ2-1	TRBD2	TGTGCCACCAGTAGCATATGGGGGGGGGACAATGAGCAGTTCTTC	CATSSIWGGDNEQFF
15	many	TRBV20-1	TRBJ2-7	TRBD1	TGCAGTGCTAGACCCGACAGGGGGACTTCCTACGAGCAGTACTTC	CSARPDRGTSYEQYF
14	.	TRBV4-2	TRBJ2-1	.	TGTGCCAGCAGCCAAGACGTCCTTATGGGTCGTAAGTTCTTC	CASSQDVLMGRKFF
15	.	TRBV28	TRBJ2-5	.	TGTGCCAGCACCATGGGGCCGGGGAGAGGCGAGACCCAGTACTTC	CASTMGPGRGETQYF
14	many	TRBV5-1	TRBJ1-1	.	TGCGCCAGCAGCGGGGGGACGGCGAACACTGAAGCTTTCTTT	CASSGGTANTEAFF
15	few	TRBV6-6	TRBJ2-1	TRBD1	TGTGCCAGCAGTTATGGAGACAGGGCCCTTGGAGAGCAGTTCTTC	CASSYGDRALGEQFF
12	many	TRBV19	TRBJ2-5	.	TGTGCCAGTAGTACCGCTGGAGAGACCCAGTACTTC	CASSTAGETQYF
13	many	TRBV5-1	TRBJ2-1	.	TGCGCCAGCAGGGTGGACAGTTACAATGAGCAGTTCTTC	CASRVDSYNEQFF
16	many	TRBV12-3/TRBV12-4	TRBJ1-1	TRBD1	TGTGCCAGCAGTCCCGGGACAGGGGGCGCGAACACTGAAGCTTTCTTT	CASSPGTGGANTEAFF
14	many	TRBV6-4	TRBJ2-3	TRBD2	TGTGCCAGCAGCCCGCGGGAGAGCACAGATACGCAGTATTTT	CASSPRESTDTQYF
16	many	TRBV5-1	TRBJ2-1	TRBD1	TGCGCCAGCAGCTTGGCCCAGGGGGCGCTAGGAAGTGAGCAGTTCTTC	CASSLAQGALGSEQFF
12	many	TRBV14	TRBJ2-5	.	TGTGCCAGCAGCTCTCGCCGGGAGACCCAGTACTTC	CASSSRRETQYF
14	many	TRBV18	TRBJ2-7	.	TGTGCCAGCTCACCACTGGCGTCAGGGGTGGAGCAGTACTTC	CASSPLASGVEQYF
15	few	TRBV6-6	TRBJ2-7	TRBD2	TGTGCCAGCAGCCTACCTAGCGGGAGGGCCTACGAGCAGTACTTC	CASSLPSGRAYEQYF
16	many	TRBV14	TRBJ1-2	TRBD1	TGTGCCAGCAGCCAAGATAGCAGGGGGCGAACCTATGGCTACACCTTC	CASSQDSRGRTYGYTF
15	.	TRBV2	TRBJ2-1	TRBD2	TGTGCCAGCAGGGAGGGACTAGCGGCCTACAATGAGCAGTTCTTC	CASREGLAAYNEQFF
12	many	TRBV29-1	TRBJ1-2	TRBD1	TGCAGCGGGGGACAGGGGACCTATGGCTACACCTTC	CSGGQGTYGYTF
14	.	TRBV5-6	TRBJ2-3	.	TGTGCCAGCAGCTTGCGCCTCAGCACAGATACGCAGTATTTT	CASSLRLSTDTQYF
16	many	TRBV4-1	TRBJ1-2	TRBD1	TGCGCCAGCAGCCAAGTTGGGACAGGGGAGCTGGGTGGCTACACCTTC	CASSQVGTGELGGYTF
15	many	TRBV28	TRBJ2-1	TRBD2	TGTGCCAGCAGAACGGGGGGGATCTCCTACAATGAGCAGTTCTTC	CASRTGGISYNEQFF
14	many	TRBV11-2	TRBJ2-7	.	TGTGCCAGCAGCCAGACCGGGCCCACCTACGAGCAGTACTTC	CASSQTGPTYEQYF
15	many	TRBV27	TRBJ1-6	.	TGTGCCAGCAGTGGCGTCGTCGTCGCCAATTCACCCCTCCACTTT	CASSGVVVANSPLHF
14	.	TRBV20-1	TRBJ2-1	.	TGCAGTGCTCTTAGCGCTCCCAAGGGCAATGAGCAGTTCTTC	CSALSAPKGNEQFF
17	few	TRBV6-5	TRBJ2-1	TRBD1	TGTGCCAGCAGCTCCTCTAGGCGGACAGGGGAAAACAATGAGCAGTTCTTC	CASSSSRRTGENNEQFF
14	few	TRBV18	TRBJ1-2	.	TGTGCCAGCTCCCCCGGGAGTGCTAACTATGGCTACACCTTC	CASSPGSANYGYTF